One and the same sample provided the 32 T cell receptor beta chains below, sequenced in a study of cytomegalovirus exposure and HLA in healthy donors. Vbeta (60) and Jbeta (13) primers were used in the PCR. Measured with immunoSEQ multiplex PCR; TCRdb has only the in-frame clones, and not every one. The repertoire holds about 200,000 clones, with around 88% as singletons. Material: PBMCs. All receptors come from a woman younger than 45 in good health and CMV-seronegative.

The chain combines TRBV7-9 with TRBJ1-3, with D possibly being TRBD1 (6 bases). The CDR3 is 14 amino acids. V lost 5 bases and J lost 2, with 10 bases in between. Looked up from germline, CDR1 is SEHNR and CDR2 is FQNEAQ (reference sequence). CDR3 DNA sequence: TGTGCCAGCAGCCGGGGGGGCACTGGAAACACCATATATTTT. Translated: CASSRGGTGNTIYF.

The chain joins TRBV5-8 to TRBJ2-3; possible D gene TRBD1, 7 bases. The V gene's germline CDR1 is SGHTS and CDR2 YDEGEE. The CDR3 loop spans 13 amino acids. Between the trimmed V and J ends, which lost 3 bases and 7 bases, there was a span of 12 bases. CDR3 nucleotide sequence: TGTGCCAGCAGCTCGCGGGACAGCTATACGCAGTATTTT. Encoded protein: CASSSRDSYTQYF.

The rearrangement uses TRBV28 and TRBJ1-1; TRBD1 agrees at 9 bases. Germline V gene lookup returns CDR1 MDHEN and CDR2 SYDVKM. The ends lost 6 bases at V and 10 bases at J; junction bases unmatched: 6. The CDR3 totals 12 residues. For the CDR3, the DNA is TGTGCCAGCAGCCGCCAGGACAGGGGAGCTTTCTTT. It is translated as CASSRQDRGAFF.

The genes are TRBV28 and TRBJ1-1; weak D call: TRBD1 (6 bases). Trimming stripped 5 bases from V and 6 bases from J, with 16 bases between. Germline-derived CDR1 and CDR2 are MDHEN and SYDVKM. The CDR3 consists of 14 residues. The CDR3 loop is CASSPPGVRAEAFF. CDR3 DNA: TGTGCCAGCAGTCCCCCAGGGGTAAGAGCTGAAGCTTTCTTT.

J is TRBJ2-7 and V is TRBV6-5; 9 nucleotides agree with TRBD1. Unmatched junction bases numbered 10, after V lost 7 bases and J lost 6 bases. The CDR3 contains 14 residues. Germline values: CDR1 MNHEY, CDR2 SVGAGI. The CDR3 sequence: CASTRDRDLVEQYF. CDR3 bases: TGTGCCAGCACACGGGACAGGGATCTGGTCGAGCAGTACTTC.

The chain couples TRBV6-6 to TRBJ2-1; 9 nucleotides line up with TRBD1. Germline-derived CDR1 and CDR2 are MNHNY and SVGAGI (reference sequence). This CDR3 comprises 14 residues. V lost 8 bases, J lost 5 bases, and 7 bases stayed unmatched. CDR3 nucleotide sequence: TGTGCCAGCGGCGTACAGGGGGCTAACAATGAGCAGTTCTTC. This sequence encodes CASGVQGANNEQFF.

In its sample, this clone was seen a few times. V is TRBV5-1 and J is TRBJ1-1, with 8 nucleotides matching TRBD1. This CDR3 spans 16 amino acids. Unmatched junction bases numbered 10, after V lost 4 bases and J lost 2 bases. Germline V gives CDR1 SGHRS, CDR2 YFSETQ. The CDR3 sequence: CASSRRSGGANTEAFF. CDR3 in DNA: TGCGCCAGCAGCAGGAGGTCAGGGGGCGCAAACACTGAAGCTTTCTTT.

The genes are TRBV28 and TRBJ1-1; D might be TRBD1 (6 bases). Germline V CDR1 and CDR2: MDHEN, SYDVKM. This CDR3 contains 14 residues. Trimming shortened V by 6 bases and J by 4 bases, and 15 bases separated the two germline ends. The CDR3 spells CASRQGDHVTEAFF. The CDR3 DNA is TGTGCCAGCAGACAGGGAGATCACGTCACTGAAGCTTTCTTT.

V usage is TRBV5-1 and J usage is TRBJ1-3; TRBD1 matches at 9 bases. Germline V lookup: CDR1 SGHRS, CDR2 YFSETQ. The CDR3 has 14 amino acids. V was pared by 4 bases and J by 4 bases, with 3 bases of the junction left unmatched. CDR3 in amino acids: CASSPGTGGNTIYF. The CDR3 DNA reads TGCGCCAGCAGCCCGGGGACAGGGGGAAACACCATATATTTT.

The V gene is TRBV15, the J gene TRBJ1-1; D uncertain. The germline CDR1 and CDR2 sequences are LNHNV and YYDKDF (reference sequence). The CDR3 consists of 14 residues. V was pared by 1 base and J by 5 bases, with 11 bases between. The CDR3 DNA sequence: TGTGCCACCAGCAGAGGCACGGGTGGGACTGAAGCTTTCTTT. Its protein product is CATSRGTGGTEAFF.

The V and J genes are TRBV19 and TRBJ1-1; D gene unclear. In germline, CDR1 is LNHDA, CDR2 SQIVND (reference sequence). Between the trimmed V and J ends, which lost 8 bases and 5 bases, there was a span of 15 bases. This CDR3 region has 13 residues. CDR3 sequence reads: CASRTLAGTEAFF. The CDR3 DNA reads as TGTGCCAGTCGCACTCTGGCGGGTACTGAAGCTTTCTTT.

The chain employs TRBV5-1 and TRBJ1-2, with 7 bases matching TRBD1. The CDR3 runs to 11 residues. Trimming took 0 bases from V and 14 from J; bases not matched to a gene: 4. Germline CDR1 is SGHRS and CDR2 is YFSETQ. The CDR3 DNA sequence: TGCGCCAGCAGCTTGGCCGGGACAGCGACCTTC. Amino acids: CASSLAGTATF.

The chain couples TRBV29-1 to TRBJ2-2; D is undetermined. Germline V gives CDR1 SQVTM, CDR2 ANQGSEA. The CDR3 length is 17 residues. Trimming removed 4 bases at V and 3 bases at J, with 21 bases between. Here the CDR3 DNA reads TGCAGCGTTGGAGCCGGCAGCGACGACGAGGACACCGGGGAGCTGTTTTTT. This encodes CSVGAGSDDEDTGELFF.

The chain is built from TRBV2 and TRBJ2-5; TRBD1 matches at 8 bases. Trimming removed 11 bases from V and 1 base from J; junction bases left unmatched: 12. The length of the CDR3 is 15 residues. Germline CDR1 SNHLY, CDR2 FYNNEI. Here the CDR3 DNA reads TGTGCCGGAAAAAAAGACAGGGGTCTCCAAGAGACCCAGTACTTC. This codes for CAGKKDRGLQETQYF.

This chain links TRBV7-6 with TRBJ2-5; D is possibly TRBD1 (6 bases). V dropped 5 bases and J dropped 7 bases, with 14 bases sitting between them. The CDR3 is 13 amino acids. Germline lookup yields CDR1 SGHVS and CDR2 FNYEAQ. In DNA, the CDR3 is TGTGCCAGCAGCCGGACAGTTGCGGGGACCCAGTACTTC. It codes for CASSRTVAGTQYF.

V usage is TRBV28 and J usage is TRBJ2-6; TRBD1 matches 11 bases. V gave up 5 bases and J gave up 1 base; unmatched junction bases: 4. This CDR3 is 17 amino acids long. The germline gives CDR1 MDHEN, CDR2 SYDVKM. CDR3 sequence (DNA): TGTGCCAGCAGTCGGGACAGGGGGTATTCTGGGGCCAACGTCCTGACTTTC. Its translation: CASSRDRGYSGANVLTF.

The gene calls are TRBV2 and TRBJ2-1, with 15 bases aligning to TRBD2. Germline trimming cut 6 bases from V and 9 bases from J; bases unmatched to any gene: 6. From germline, CDR1 is SNHLY and CDR2 FYNNEI. CDR3 length equals 15 residues. CDR3 bases: TGTGCCAGCAGCGGACTAGCGGGAGGGCCGGGTGAGCAGTTCTTC. Residues: CASSGLAGGPGEQFF.

This chain uses TRBV15 with TRBJ2-4; TRBD2 aligns across 11 bases. This CDR3 contains 14 residues. With V trimmed by 4 bases and J by 8 bases, 4 bases remained unmatched. The germline V gene encodes CDR1 LNHNV and CDR2 YYDKDF (reference sequence). The CDR3 here is CATSIAGGQYIQYF. The CDR3 DNA follows: TGTGCCACCAGCATAGCGGGGGGGCAATACATTCAGTACTTC.

The chain combines TRBV27 with TRBJ2-2; perhaps TRBD2 as D (6 bases). CDR1 and CDR2 (germline): MNHEY, SMNVEV (reference sequence). The CDR3 contains 15 residues. V was clipped by 7 bases and J by 0 bases, with 12 bases between them. CDR3 sequence reads: CASKRAGTNTGELFF. The DNA of the CDR3 is TGTGCCAGCAAACGCGCGGGAACGAACACCGGGGAGCTGTTTTTT.

The chain combines TRBV28 with TRBJ2-3; possibly TRBD2 for D (5 bases). Germline V lookup: CDR1 MDHEN, CDR2 SYDVKM. The CDR3 sequence is 15 residues long. V lost 6 bases, J lost 7 bases, and 20 bases lay in between. CDR3 amino acids: CASSYSGIKQHTQYF. DNA for the CDR3: TGTGCCAGCAGCTACTCCGGGATAAAACAACATACGCAGTATTTT.

The J gene is TRBJ1-1, the V gene TRBV10-1; 9 bases map to TRBD1. The germline gives CDR1 WNHNN, CDR2 SYGVQD (reference sequence). V shed 7 bases and J 0 bases; nucleotides not matched to a gene: 6. CDR3 length: 15 amino acids. The CDR3 protein is CASIPGQGLNTEAFF. DNA for the CDR3: TGCGCCAGCATCCCCGGACAGGGGTTGAACACTGAAGCTTTCTTT.

A note on this clone: This sample includes further DNA sequences coding for the same CDR3. The genes are TRBV5-1 and TRBJ2-3; the match to TRBD2 covers 16 bases. The CDR3 has 16 amino acids. The trim removed 4 bases at V and 3 bases at J, leaving 2 bases unmatched. Germline CDR1 reads SGHRS; CDR2 reads YFSETQ. This chain's CDR3 is CASSPGLAGGTDTQYF. The CDR3 DNA follows: TGCGCCAGCAGCCCGGGACTAGCGGGAGGGACAGATACGCAGTATTTT.

The V call is TRBV7-2, the J call TRBJ1-4, with 10 bases lining up with TRBD1. CDR3 length: 16 residues. The trim removed 4 bases at V and 1 base at J, leaving 3 bases unmatched. Germline CDR1 is SGHTA and CDR2 is FQGNSA. CDR3 residues: CASSSDRGLTNEKLFF. The DNA of the CDR3 is TGTGCCAGCAGCTCGGACAGGGGGTTAACTAATGAAAAACTGTTTTTT.

This sequence joins TRBV4-1 and TRBJ2-7; D is perhaps TRBD1 (5 bases). CDR3 size: 16 residues. Germline V gives CDR1 MGHRA, CDR2 YSYEKL. Trimming took off 1 base at V and 2 bases at J, with 15 bases between the two ends. CDR3 coding DNA: TGCGCCAGCAGCCAAGGTCTGGGGCGCCTAGCCTACGAGCAGTACTTC. Encoded protein: CASSQGLGRLAYEQYF.

This clone came up once. V gene TRBV9 combines with J gene TRBJ1-5; the D is unclear. Trimming left V 3 bases short and J 0 bases short, with 22 bases between. Germline-derived CDR1 and CDR2 are SGDLS and YYNGEE. The CDR3 totals 19 residues. The CDR3 sequence: CASSGCSAQLIHSNQPQHF. As DNA, the CDR3 is TGTGCCAGCAGCGGCTGTTCGGCCCAACTAATACATAGCAATCAGCCCCAGCATTTT.

The chain combines TRBV2 with TRBJ2-7; D possibly corresponds to TRBD1 (5 bases). This CDR3 is built from 13 residues. V was clipped by 1 base and J by 8 bases, with 12 bases between them. Per the germline V gene, CDR1 is SNHLY and CDR2 is FYNNEI. CDR3 amino acids: CASSEGEGVKQYF. CDR3 coding DNA: TGTGCCAGCAGTGAAGGGGAAGGGGTTAAGCAGTACTTC.

The chain couples TRBV10-3 to TRBJ1-1; 7 nucleotides align to TRBD1. Germline CDR1 and CDR2: ENHRY and SYGVKD. V shed 4 bases and J 3 bases; nucleotides not matched to a gene: 5. CDR3 length: 14 residues. CDR3 bases: TGTGCCATCAGTGCTCGGGACAGAGACACTGAAGCTTTCTTT. Its protein product is CAISARDRDTEAFF.

The rearrangement links TRBV11-2 to TRBJ2-5; 12 bases line up with TRBD2. The length of the CDR3 is 16 residues. V trimming: 7 bases; J trimming: 5 bases; junction bases outside the gene matches: 11. CDR1 and CDR2 (germline): SGHAT, FQNNGV. CDR3 loop: CASIRRTSGNGETQYF. For the CDR3, the DNA is TGTGCCAGCATCCGACGGACTAGCGGGAATGGGGAGACCCAGTACTTC.

This clone was counted once. The V and J genes are TRBV19 and TRBJ1-1, with D unclear. With 5 bases removed from V and 1 base from J, the gap between germline ends came to 11 bases. This CDR3 is 14 amino acids long. The germline gives CDR1 LNHDA, CDR2 SQIVND (reference sequence). Written as DNA, the CDR3 is TGTGCCAGTAGTTCCGGACGGGAGAACACTGAAGCTTTCTTT. Its protein product is CASSSGRENTEAFF. The full variable domain, rest sourced from reference TRBV19 and TRBJ1-1, is DGGITQSPKYLFRKEGQNVTLSCEQNLNHDAMYWYRQDPGQGLRLIYYSQIVNDFQKGDIAEGYSVSREKKESFPLTVTSAQKNPTAFYLCASSSGRENTEAFFGQGTRLTVV.

This rearrangement joins TRBV15 to TRBJ2-1, with 7 bases matching TRBD2. The V and J ends lost 7 bases and 8 bases, in that order; junction bases with no gene match: 8. This CDR3 has 13 amino acids. Germline V gene sequence: CDR1 LNHNV, CDR2 YYDKDF (reference sequence). This chain's CDR3 is CATKVGGPDEQFF. Here the CDR3 DNA reads TGTGCCACCAAAGTGGGAGGGCCAGATGAGCAGTTCTTC.

The chain carries TRBV28 and TRBJ2-7; 11 nucleotides match TRBD2. Germline CDR1 and CDR2: MDHEN and SYDVKM. V trimming: 5 bases; J trimming: 7 bases; junction bases outside the gene matches: 10. The CDR3 is made up of 15 amino acids. The CDR3 region has the DNA TGTGCCAGCAGTATACCGGGACTAGCGGTCCCGGAGCAGTACTTC. Translation: CASSIPGLAVPEQYF.

V and J are TRBV28 and TRBJ1-1; 10 nucleotides agree with TRBD1. V lost 5 bases to trimming and J lost 9 bases; unmatched junction nucleotides: 12. The CDR3 has 15 residues. Per germline, CDR1 MDHEN and CDR2 SYDVKM. The DNA for the CDR3 is TGTGCCAGCAGTCTCCTCGGACAGGGGGTTAGGAAAGCTTTCTTT. As protein: CASSLLGQGVRKAFF.